The 30 T cell receptor beta chains below were found in one sample sequenced in a study of blood T cell repertoires in COVID-19. Assay: immunoSEQ multiplex PCR; the TCRdb copy retains only in-frame clones and omits some. Among about 230,000 clones listed, 83% were seen once. The sequencing sample was made of peripheral blood. All receptors come from a woman in her forties or fifties with acute or convalescent COVID-19.

The V call is TRBV3-1 (or the pseudogene TRBV3-2), the J call TRBJ2-3; 10 bases are shared with TRBD1. This CDR3 comprises 16 residues. Germline-derived CDR1 and CDR2 are LGHDT and YNNKEL (reference sequence). V trimming: 4 bases; J trimming: 4 bases; junction bases outside the gene matches: 8. The CDR3 region has the DNA TGTGCCAGCAGCCGCACGACAGGGGGCAGTGCAGATACGCAGTATTTT. Amino acids: CASSRTTGGSADTQYF.

The J gene is TRBJ1-6, the V gene TRBV27, with TRBD1 matching over 10 bases. The length of the CDR3 is 14 residues. V gave up 4 bases and J gave up 10 bases; unmatched junction bases: 4. Germline loops: CDR1 MNHEY, CDR2 SMNVEV (reference sequence). CDR3 sequence reads: CASSSGTGVSPLHF. DNA for the CDR3: TGTGCCAGCAGTTCCGGGACAGGGGTGTCACCCCTCCACTTT.

The chain couples TRBV7-9 to TRBJ1-2, with TRBD1 matching 10 bases. This CDR3 is built from 16 residues. Germline V CDR1 and CDR2: SEHNR, FQNEAQ (reference sequence). V was clipped by 5 bases and J by 6 bases; unmatched bases: 12. The CDR3 DNA sequence: TGTGCCAGCAGCCCCGCTGGGGGGACAGGGGAGCATGGCTACACCTTC. Protein product: CASSPAGGTGEHGYTF.

The rearrangement uses TRBV24-1 and TRBJ1-2; 7 nucleotides agree with TRBD1. V lost 3 bases and J lost 4; bases outside the gene matches: 4. Per the germline V gene, CDR1 is KGHDR and CDR2 is SFDVKD. The CDR3 has 14 residues. CDR3 sequence reads: CATSDPGQVYGYTF. The DNA of the CDR3 is TGTGCCACCAGTGATCCCGGACAGGTCTATGGCTACACCTTC.

V is TRBV19 and J is TRBJ2-1, with D maybe TRBD2 (6 bases). V lost 3 bases, J lost 2 bases, and 14 bases lay in between. This CDR3 comprises 16 residues. In germline, CDR1 is LNHDA, CDR2 SQIVND (reference sequence). CDR3 coding DNA: TGTGCCAGTAGTATTGCGCGGCTAGCGCCCTACAATGAGCAGTTCTTC. Encoded protein: CASSIARLAPYNEQFF.

The chain combines TRBV6-6 with TRBJ1-2; D gene ambiguous. CDR3 length: 14 residues. The germline CDR1 and CDR2 sequences are MNHNY and SVGAGI (reference sequence). Trimming stripped 0 bases from V and 10 bases from J, with 15 bases between. The CDR3 region has the DNA TGTGCCAGCAGTTACTCCGAGTTTATGGAGGACTACACCTTC. This sequence encodes CASSYSEFMEDYTF.

The count of this clone is one. The chain carries TRBV6-6 and TRBJ2-2; TRBD1 might be the D (5 bases). V was cut by 5 bases and J by 4 bases, with 20 bases left in between. Germline values: CDR1 MNHNY, CDR2 SVGAGI (reference sequence). The CDR3 sequence is 17 residues long. CDR3 protein: CASSQSLGLPSTGELFF. Here the CDR3 DNA reads TGTGCCAGCAGTCAATCCCTGGGGCTGCCATCCACCGGGGAGCTGTTTTTT.

This clone was picked up one time. This sequence joins TRBV6-5 and TRBJ1-2; possible D gene TRBD1, 5 bases. This CDR3 comprises 14 residues. Germline CDR1 and CDR2: MNHEY and SVGAGI. Between the trimmed V and J ends, which lost 3 bases and 3 bases, there was a span of 11 bases. The DNA for the CDR3 is TGTGCCAGCAGTTATGGGGGGAGCGACTATGGCTACACCTTC. Translated, it gives CASSYGGSDYGYTF.

This rearrangement joins TRBV19 to TRBJ2-5; unclear D gene. The CDR3 is 14 amino acids. Germline-derived CDR1 and CDR2 are LNHDA and SQIVND (reference sequence). Trimming cost V 3 bases and J 0 bases, with 8 bases left between them. In DNA, the CDR3 is TGTGCCAGTAGTATTTTTTCAGACCAAGAGACCCAGTACTTC. Protein sequence: CASSIFSDQETQYF.

The gene calls are TRBV7-3 and TRBJ2-2; D uncertain. Germline CDR1 and CDR2: SGHTA and FQGTGA. This CDR3 spans 14 amino acids. The V end lost 2 bases, the J end lost 3 bases, and 7 bases lay between the germline ends. CDR3 protein: CASSLSGDTGELFF. CDR3 DNA sequence: TGTGCCAGCAGCTTATCAGGTGACACCGGGGAGCTGTTTTTT.

V usage is TRBV4-2 and J usage is TRBJ2-2; D gene ambiguous. Germline loops: CDR1 LGHNA, CDR2 YNFKEQ. V was pared by 1 base and J by 4 bases, with 4 bases between. The CDR3 has 13 amino acids. The CDR3 DNA reads TGTGCCAGCAGCCAAGCATTCACCGGGGAGCTGTTTTTT. Translated: CASSQAFTGELFF.

As to this clone: The same CDR3 also results from other DNA sequences found in this sample. The genes are TRBV9 and TRBJ2-5; a possible D gene is TRBD1 (5 bases). Germline-derived CDR1 and CDR2 are SGDLS and YYNGEE. CDR3 length equals 12 residues. V was trimmed by 2 bases and J by 4 bases, leaving 6 bases between them. The CDR3 here is CASSVQGETQYF. CDR3 bases: TGTGCCAGCAGCGTTCAGGGAGAGACCCAGTACTTC. Full variable domain (outside the CDR3, taken from reference TRBV9 and TRBJ2-5): DSGVTQTPKHLITATGQRVTLRCSPRSGDLSVYWYQQSLDQGLQFLIQYYNGEERAKGNILERFSAQQFPDLHSELNLSSLELGDSALYFCASSVQGETQYFGPGTRLLVL.

This rearrangement joins TRBV12-3 or TRBV12-4 to TRBJ2-1, with D unresolved. The CDR3 contains 13 residues. The ends were cut back, 3 bases at V and 4 bases at J, with 7 bases in the middle. The DNA of the CDR3 is TGTGCCAGCAGTTTTCTAGAATACAATGAGCAGTTCTTC. It encodes CASSFLEYNEQFF.

CDR3 amino acids: CASSFSGIGYTF. CDR3 nucleotide sequence: TGTGCCAGCAGTTTCTCAGGGATCGGCTACACCTTC. V gene TRBV12-3 or TRBV12-4 combines with J gene TRBJ1-2; a weak D match, TRBD1 (5 bases). The CDR3 covers 12 residues. Trimming left V 3 bases short and J 8 bases short, with 10 bases between.

Points on this clone: The junction departs from germline at one end; a sequencing error may be responsible. The genes are TRBV7-2 and TRBJ2-1; 13 positions match TRBD2. There are 12 residues in the CDR3. CDR1 and CDR2 (germline): SGHTA, FQGNSA. The chain's CDR3 is CASSLILAGGVF. CDR3 nucleotides: TGTGCCAGCAGCTTAATACTAGCGGGAGGGGTCTTC.

This clone was counted between two and nine times. The chain employs TRBV3-1 (or the pseudogene TRBV3-2) and TRBJ2-1; 8 bases map to TRBD2. The CDR3 is made up of 17 amino acids. V dropped 4 bases and J dropped 7; count of bases not matched to a gene: 15. Germline loops: CDR1 LGHDT, CDR2 YNNKEL (reference sequence). CDR3 DNA: TGTGCCAGCAGCCCGGAGCCAGCGGGGGCACTGACTAATGAGCAGTTCTTC. It yields the protein CASSPEPAGALTNEQFF.

J is TRBJ2-2 and V is TRBV2; D unresolved. The CDR3 contains 16 residues. Trimming pared 4 bases from V and 2 bases from J, leaving 14 bases between. Per germline, CDR1 SNHLY and CDR2 FYNNEI. The CDR3 protein is CASSVAASSNTGELFF. The CDR3, as DNA: TGTGCCAGCAGTGTGGCGGCCTCCAGCAACACCGGGGAGCTGTTTTTT.

The V gene is TRBV19, the J gene TRBJ1-6; TRBD1 might be the D (6 bases). The length of the CDR3 is 14 residues. CDR1 LNHDA and CDR2 SQIVND come from the germline V gene (reference sequence). The germline V and J ends were trimmed by 6 bases and 14 bases, with 20 bases remaining between them. The CDR3: CASSSGGSGRTLHF. The CDR3 region has the DNA TGTGCCAGTAGCTCGGGGGGCTCCGGTAGGACCCTCCACTTT.

The chain employs TRBV5-1 and TRBJ1-1, with TRBD1 matching 8 bases. Germline V gene data show CDR1 as SGHRS and CDR2 as YFSETQ. The CDR3 is 16 residues long. Trimming removed 4 bases from V and 1 base from J; junction bases left unmatched: 9. The CDR3 region is CASSDGQGRGNTEAFF. CDR3 in DNA: TGCGCCAGCAGCGATGGACAGGGAAGGGGGAACACTGAAGCTTTCTTT.

The chain combines TRBV6-2 or TRBV6-3 with TRBJ2-7; 8 nucleotides align to TRBD2. There are 14 residues in the CDR3. Germline-derived CDR1 and CDR2 are MNHEY and SVGEGT. Trimming cost V 5 bases and J 2 bases; bases outside gene matches: 5. The CDR3 coding sequence is TGTGCCAGCAGTGCCGGGAGGGCGGCCTACGAGCAGTACTTC. The encoded protein is CASSAGRAAYEQYF.

The CDR3 coding sequence is TGTGCCAGCAGCCCCGATTGGCAACAGCCCCAGCATTTT. This gives the protein CASSPDWQQPQHF. The chain recombines TRBV6-5 with TRBJ1-5; unclear D gene. The V gene lost 6 bases and the J gene lost 7 bases, with 13 bases spanning the gap. The CDR3 consists of 13 residues. CDR1 is MNHEY, CDR2 SVGAGI, per germline.

This clone was counted a single time. The chain joins TRBV6-5 to TRBJ2-3, with 11 nucleotides matching TRBD1. The CDR3 has 15 amino acids. Germline CDR1 and CDR2: MNHEY and SVGAGI. Unmatched junction bases numbered 4, after V lost 4 bases and J lost 4 bases. The CDR3 reads CASSSPGQGADTQYF. Written as DNA, the CDR3 is TGTGCCAGCAGTTCACCGGGACAGGGGGCAGATACGCAGTATTTT.

The rearrangement links TRBV5-6 to TRBJ2-5; TRBD1 might be the D (6 bases). This CDR3 contains 15 residues. V gave up 4 bases and J gave up 3 bases, with 16 bases separating them. Germline-derived CDR1 and CDR2 are SGHDT and YYEEEE. CDR3 sequence: CASSQLSQGEETQYF. The CDR3 DNA reads as TGTGCCAGCAGCCAATTGTCACAGGGCGAAGAGACCCAGTACTTC.

The J gene is TRBJ2-3, the V gene TRBV19; 9 nucleotides match TRBD2. This CDR3 is built from 15 residues. Per the germline V gene, CDR1 is LNHDA and CDR2 is SQIVND (reference sequence). J lost 1 base, V lost 4 bases, and 3 bases had no gene match. The CDR3 loop is CASSKAGGRTDTQYF. CDR3 DNA: TGTGCCAGTAGTAAAGCGGGGGGACGCACAGATACGCAGTATTTT.

This sequence joins TRBV30 and TRBJ1-1, with D maybe TRBD1 (5 bases). The V gene lost 1 base and the J gene lost 8 bases, with 14 bases spanning the gap. Germline V gene data show CDR1 as GTSNPN and CDR2 as SVGIG (reference sequence). This CDR3 comprises 13 residues. The CDR3 spells CAWSAGGTGEAFF. The DNA for the CDR3 is TGTGCCTGGAGTGCGGGGGGGACTGGGGAAGCTTTCTTT.

The rearrangement joins TRBV3-1 (or the pseudogene TRBV3-2) to TRBJ2-7; 8 bases are shared with TRBD2. Germline V gene data show CDR1 as LGHDT and CDR2 as YNNKEL (reference sequence). J gave up 3 bases and V 5 bases, and 15 bases lay outside the gene matches. The CDR3 consists of 17 residues. CDR3 sequence reads: CASSSRLVAGRVYEQYF. CDR3 coding DNA: TGTGCCAGCAGCTCCCGGTTGGTAGCGGGAAGGGTCTACGAGCAGTACTTC.

This clone has more than one count but fewer than ten. This chain joins TRBV12-3 or TRBV12-4 and TRBJ1-6; 7 bases map to TRBD1. CDR3 length equals 13 residues. V shed 6 bases and J 10 bases; nucleotides not matched to a gene: 6. CDR3 DNA sequence: TGTGCCAGCAGCAACCAACAGGGGTCACCCCTCCACTTT. This sequence encodes CASSNQQGSPLHF.

The J gene is TRBJ2-1, the V gene TRBV19, with 9 bases that match TRBD1. V lost 5 bases and J lost 0; bases outside the gene matches: 5. Per germline, CDR1 LNHDA and CDR2 SQIVND (reference sequence). The CDR3 contains 16 residues. The CDR3 spells CASSPMGQGSYNEQFF. The CDR3 coding sequence is TGTGCCAGTAGTCCTATGGGACAGGGCTCCTACAATGAGCAGTTCTTC.

V is TRBV4-3 and J is TRBJ2-1; 12 nucleotides match TRBD2. Trimming at V came to 0 bases and at J to 5 bases, leaving 14 bases not matched to a gene. CDR3 size: 20 residues. The germline CDR1 and CDR2 sequences are LGHNA and YSLEER. The CDR3 sequence is CASSQDGASGGAYRDNEQFF. The CDR3 DNA reads TGCGCCAGCAGCCAAGATGGGGCTAGCGGGGGGGCTTATAGAGACAATGAGCAGTTCTTC.

The chain links TRBV7-2 to TRBJ2-7; TRBD1 might be the D (6 bases). Germline V gene data show CDR1 as SGHTA and CDR2 as FQGNSA. The CDR3 totals 17 residues. Trimming shortened V by 1 base and J by 2 bases, and 18 bases separated the two germline ends. CDR3 region: CASSLEQVRGRTYEQYF. As DNA, the CDR3 is TGTGCCAGCAGCTTAGAACAAGTCAGGGGAAGAACCTACGAGCAGTACTTC.